Shown below are 20 T cell receptor beta chains from a single sample sequenced in a study of T-cell reconstitution after alpha-beta-depleted transplantation in children. TCRbeta library preparation incorporated unique molecular identifiers. TCRdb re-called the PCR reads through MiXCR, storing one row per CDR3 protein. The sample records under 450,000 distinct CDR3 sequences, roughly 13% being singletons. The specimen was PBMCs, collected from the stem cell graft. Receptor source: a human donor who donated a stem cell graft to a child with Fanconi anemia.

The chain joins TRBV21-1 to TRBJ2-2; the table's D call TRBD2 went unverified against the DNA. TRBV21-1 is flagged as a pseudogene. There are 18 residues in the CDR3. CDR3 loop: CASSKQGLAGLNTGELFF. The CDR3 bases are TGTGCCAGCAGCAAACAAGGACTAGCGGGGCTTAACACCGGGGAGCTGTTTTTT.

This clonotype has more than one count but fewer than ten. The chain recombines TRBV18 with TRBJ2-5; TRBD1 aligns across 11 bases. V shed 6 bases, J shed 5 bases, and the junction held 8 bases outside the gene matches. The germline gives CDR1 KGHSH, CDR2 LQKENI. This CDR3 spans 15 amino acids. The chain's CDR3 is CASSQGQGAWETQYF. DNA of the CDR3: TGTGCCAGCTCCCAAGGACAGGGGGCTTGGGAGACCCAGTACTTC. Full variable domain (rest looked up from reference TRBV18 and TRBJ2-5): NAGVMQNPRHLVRRRGQEARLRCSPMKGHSHVYWYRQLPEEGLKFMVYLQKENIIDESGMPKERFSAEFPKEGPSILRIQQVVRGDSAAYFCASSQGQGAWETQYFGPGTRLLVL.

This rearrangement joins TRBV4-2 to TRBJ1-3; 8 bases are a match to TRBD1. In germline, CDR1 is LGHNA, CDR2 YNFKEQ. CDR3 length: 18 residues. Trimming removed 4 bases from V and 0 bases from J; junction bases left unmatched: 11. DNA for the CDR3: TGTGCCAGCAGCCCAAGACAAGGGACAGGCAGCTCTGGAAACACCATATATTTT. This encodes CASSPRQGTGSSGNTIYF.

This clonotype was found many times. V usage is TRBV11-2 and J usage is TRBJ2-6, with a tentative D call TRBD1 (6 bases). The V end lost 5 bases, the J end lost 0 bases, and 17 bases lay between the germline ends. Germline lookup yields CDR1 SGHAT and CDR2 FQNNGV. The CDR3 consists of 18 residues. The CDR3, as DNA: TGTGCCAGCAGCCCATACAGGGCCCTCGGCTCTGGGGCCAACGTCCTGACTTTC. This sequence encodes CASSPYRALGSGANVLTF.

This clonotype has ten or more counts. The CDR3 DNA follows: TGTGCCAGCAGTTCGGGACAGGGGGGCTACGAGCAGTACTTC. Translated, it gives CASSSGQGGYEQYF. The V and J genes are TRBV12-3 or TRBV12-4 and TRBJ2-7; 11 nucleotides match TRBD1. The V gene end was trimmed by 4 bases and the J gene end by 3 bases; junction bases not matched to a gene: 2. The CDR3 consists of 14 residues.

This clonotype was detected only a few times. The chain combines TRBV28 with TRBJ1-1; maybe TRBD1 (6 bases). CDR1 is MDHEN and CDR2 is SYDVKM in the germline V gene. The CDR3 runs 13 residues. Deletions cut 3 bases from V and 7 bases from J, with 12 bases between. Written as DNA, the CDR3 is TGTGCCAGCAGTTTGGGGGGCGGCTATGAAGCTTTCTTT. It encodes CASSLGGGYEAFF.

The chain is built from TRBV7-2 and TRBJ2-7; perhaps TRBD2 as D (5 bases). CDR1 and CDR2 (germline): SGHTA, FQGNSA. CDR3 length equals 18 residues. Trimming removed 4 bases at V and 3 bases at J, with 25 bases between. The CDR3 DNA reads TGTGCCAGCAGCTCTAGCCTGCGAGGGTTCCACCGATTCTACGAGCAGTACTTC. It encodes CASSSSLRGFHRFYEQYF.

This clonotype was seen a handful of times. The V call is TRBV5-1, the J call TRBJ2-1; TRBD2 might be the D (5 bases). The CDR3 spans 17 residues. The V end lost 3 bases, the J end lost 0 bases, and 16 bases lay between the germline ends. Germline CDR1 reads SGHRS; CDR2 reads YFSETQ. The CDR3 protein is CASSSLAGESSYNEQFF. The CDR3 DNA is TGCGCCAGCAGCTCCCTGGCGGGCGAGAGCTCCTACAATGAGCAGTTCTTC.

This clonotype has only a few counts. The CDR3 spells CASSVQGGLTQETQYF. DNA for the CDR3: TGTGCCAGCAGCGTACAAGGGGGACTCACTCAAGAGACCCAGTACTTC. The gene calls are TRBV9 and TRBJ2-5; possibly TRBD1 or TRBD2 for D (6 bases each). This CDR3 has 16 amino acids. From germline, CDR1 is SGDLS and CDR2 YYNGEE. The V end lost 1 base, the J end lost 2 bases, and 15 bases lay between the germline ends.

This chain uses TRBV29-1 with TRBJ1-1; no clear D gene. The CDR3 extends over 13 amino acids. V lost 8 bases, J lost 0 bases, and 13 bases lay in between. The germline V gene encodes CDR1 SQVTM and CDR2 ANQGSEA. Here the CDR3 reads CSYRPFLNTEAFF. CDR3 nucleotides: TGCAGCTACCGACCCTTTCTGAACACTGAAGCTTTCTTT.

The chain is built from TRBV3-1 and TRBJ1-3, with unresolved D. CDR3 length equals 13 residues. The germline CDR1 and CDR2 sequences are LGHDT and YNNKEL (reference sequence). Deletions cut 8 bases from V and 4 bases from J, with 12 bases between. CDR3 DNA sequence: TGTGCCAGCCGGATGGATAAAGGAAACACCATATATTTT. Translating gives CASRMDKGNTIYF. The full variable domain, completed using reference TRBV3-1 and TRBJ1-3, is DTAVSQTPKYLVTQMGNDKSIKCEQNLGHDTMYWYKQDSKKFLKIMFSYNNKELIINETVPNRFSPKSPDKAHLNLHINSLELGDSAVYFCASRMDKGNTIYFGEGSWLTVV.

Here the CDR3 DNA reads TGTGCCAGCGGAATTCAGGGTGGCGGGAACATTCAGTACTTC. It specifies CASGIQGGGNIQYF. The gene calls are TRBV28 and TRBJ2-4, with D perhaps being TRBD1 or TRBD2 (5 bases each). V gave up 8 bases and J gave up 7 bases, with 18 bases separating them. The length of the CDR3 is 14 residues. Germline V CDR1 and CDR2: MDHEN, SYDVKM. Full variable domain (outside the CDR3, taken from reference TRBV28 and TRBJ2-4): DVKVTQSSRYLVKRTGEKVFLECVQDMDHENMFWYRQDPGLGLRLIYFSYDVKMKEKGDIPEGYSVSREKKERFSLILESASTNQTSMYLCASGIQGGGNIQYFGAGTRLSVL.

The sample holds a few counts of this clonotype. This chain links TRBV7-2 with TRBJ2-3; D might be TRBD1 or TRBD2, each matching 5 bases. The germline V gene encodes CDR1 SGHTA and CDR2 FQGNSA. This CDR3 is built from 14 residues. The ends were cut back, 7 bases at V and 5 bases at J, with 16 bases in the middle. CDR3 in DNA: TGTGCCAGCACCCCAGCGGTGGGGGTAGATACGCAGTATTTT. Its translation: CASTPAVGVDTQYF.

This clonotype was seen a few times. The J gene is TRBJ2-7, the V gene TRBV10-3, with a possible D match to TRBD2 (6 bases). V was cut by 8 bases and J by 4 bases, with 12 bases left in between. Germline CDR1 reads ENHRY; CDR2 reads SYGVKD. The CDR3 is 12 residues long. This CDR3 is CAIGGGWYEQYF. DNA for the CDR3: TGTGCCATCGGGGGAGGTTGGTACGAGCAGTACTTC.

This clonotype has a count of ten or more. CDR3 amino acids: CATGAHNPNEQFF. Here the CDR3 DNA reads TGTGCCACGGGGGCGCATAATCCCAATGAGCAGTTCTTC. The gene calls are TRBV28 and TRBJ2-1; D possibly matches TRBD1 or TRBD2 (6 bases each). Deletions cut 10 bases from V and 6 bases from J, with 16 bases between. CDR1 is MDHEN and CDR2 is SYDVKM in the germline V gene. This CDR3 region has 13 residues.

The CDR3 is CASSQVSVRSGELFF. CDR3 sequence (DNA): TGCGCCAGCAGCCAAGTCTCCGTGAGGAGCGGGGAGCTGTTTTTT. The chain couples TRBV4-1 to TRBJ2-2; D is ambiguous. V lost 1 base and J 7 bases, leaving 13 bases between the germline ends. The germline CDR1 and CDR2 sequences are MGHRA and YSYEKL. This CDR3 is built from 15 residues.

This clonotype was counted ten times or more. The chain uses TRBV4-3 and TRBJ1-1; D is perhaps TRBD1 (6 bases). CDR3 length: 17 residues. CDR1 is LGHNA, CDR2 YSLEER, per germline. The V end was cut by 0 bases, the J end by 4 bases, with 18 bases between. CDR3 region: CASSQDSVRRGITEAFF. In nucleotides, the CDR3 is TGCGCCAGCAGCCAAGATTCAGTACGTAGGGGGATCACTGAAGCTTTCTTT.

This clonotype was detected a few times. This sequence joins TRBV11-2 and TRBJ2-7; 8 bases are a match to TRBD1. Germline V gene sequence: CDR1 SGHAT, CDR2 FQNNGV. With V trimmed by 1 base and J by 5 bases, 1 base remained unmatched. The CDR3 covers 13 residues. DNA for the CDR3: TGTGCCAGCAGCTTAGCAGGGGGCGACGAGCAGTACGTC. Translating gives CASSLAGGDEQYV.

The chain combines TRBV29-1 with TRBJ1-1; a possible D gene is TRBD1 (6 bases). Germline CDR1 SQVTM, CDR2 ANQGSEA. CDR3 length: 14 amino acids. The ends were cut back, 4 bases at V and 3 bases at J, with 15 bases in the middle. CDR3 nucleotides: TGCAGCGTTGGGGCAGGGGTGAAGGACACTGAAGCTTTCTTT. Residues: CSVGAGVKDTEAFF.

This chain joins TRBV27 and TRBJ2-7; D tentatively fits TRBD1 or TRBD2 (5 bases each). CDR1 is MNHEY and CDR2 is SMNVEV in the germline V gene (reference sequence). Trimming took 5 bases from V and 3 from J, leaving 14 bases between them. This CDR3 contains 14 residues. CDR3 protein: CASSPGTGHYEQYF. DNA of the CDR3: TGTGCCAGCAGTCCCGGGACGGGGCACTACGAGCAGTACTTC.